At least ten counts were recorded for the clone carrying this T cell receptor beta chain. The antigen is unknown. The source of the sample is a study of T cells in Graves' hyperthyroidism and ophthalmopathy. Overall study results and limits: Most expanded thyroid clonotypes above 0.001 recurred in blood.

There were TCR beta CDR3 regions amplified from RNA transcripts. First-round RT-PCR with HTBI primers amplified the TCR CDR3 region. TCRdb recomputed calls from the multiplex PCR reads with MiXCR, one row per CDR3 protein. The data contain around 500,000 distinct CDR3 sequences, 14% of them singletons. Patients showing uncontrolled infection, other autoimmune disease, pregnancy or lactation were ineligible. The PBMCs studied were ones that came from roughly 11 ml fresh peripheral blood. The source material was blood. This receptor was identified in a woman in her thirties or forties with Graves' hyperthyroidism.

The CDR3 protein is CAWSVMGGTEAFF. CDR3 DNA sequence: TGTGCCTGGAGTGTAATGGGAGGAACTGAAGCTTTCTTT. The V gene is TRBV30, the J gene TRBJ1-1; no firm D call. The CDR3 loop spans 13 amino acids. The V gene's germline CDR1 is GTSNPN and CDR2 SVGIG (reference sequence). The V end lost 0 bases, the J end lost 5 bases, and 10 bases lay between the germline ends.